Each of the 23 T cell receptor beta chains below was sequenced from the same sample in a study of neurological immune-mediated disorders. TCRdb ran MiXCR on the 5' RACE reads and lists one entry per CDR3 protein. The sample has 80,000 or so distinct CDR3 sequences, about 9% seen once; the top ten hold less than 2%. Sequencing was done on a sample of PBMCs. These receptors came from a man in his fifties or sixties in good health.

Worth noting for this clonotype: A read error may explain this, as a much larger clone is one base away. V gene TRBV28 combines with J gene TRBJ1-4; D remains unclear. Germline V gives CDR1 MDHEN, CDR2 SYDVKM. The CDR3 contains 13 residues. The CDR3, as DNA: TGTGCCAGCAGTTCGGGCCAGAATGAAAACCTGTTTTTT. Its protein product is CASSSGQNENLFF.

This clonotype came up many times. This chain connects TRBV6-2 or TRBV6-3 to TRBJ2-1; the match to TRBD2 covers 9 bases. CDR3 size: 19 residues. Germline CDR1 is MNHEY and CDR2 is SVGEGT. With 2 bases clipped from V and 0 bases from J, the junction kept 11 bases outside the gene matches. The DNA of the CDR3 is TGTGCCAGCAGTTACCTCTTTTATCTAGCGGGACCCTCCTACAATGAGCAGTTCTTC. Amino acid sequence: CASSYLFYLAGPSYNEQFF.

This clonotype was counted many times. V usage is TRBV5-1 and J usage is TRBJ2-1; 8 bases map to TRBD2. The CDR3 has 15 amino acids. The germline V gene encodes CDR1 SGHRS and CDR2 YFSETQ. V gave up 0 bases and J gave up 4 bases; unmatched junction bases: 3. CDR3 in DNA: TGCGCCAGCAGCTTGGTTAGCGGGACGTACAATGAGCAGTTCTTC. Amino acid sequence: CASSLVSGTYNEQFF.

Ten or more counts support this clonotype. This chain joins TRBV20-1 and TRBJ1-2; D is unresolved. V was shortened by 2 bases and J by 3 bases, with 13 bases between the two germline ends. The CDR3 is made up of 14 amino acids. Germline CDR1 is DFQATT and CDR2 is SNEGSKA (reference sequence). The CDR3 spells CSARRAGSDYGYTF. DNA for the CDR3: TGCAGTGCTAGAAGGGCAGGATCAGACTATGGCTACACCTTC.

This clonotype appeared many times. The V call is TRBV20-1, the J call TRBJ1-4; perhaps TRBD1 as D (5 bases). The CDR3 runs to 13 residues. In germline, CDR1 is DFQATT, CDR2 SNEGSKA (reference sequence). V was cut by 3 bases and J by 4 bases, with 9 bases left in between. CDR3 bases: TGCAGTGCTAGGAGGGGCCTTAATGAAAAACTGTTTTTT. It encodes CSARRGLNEKLFF.

This clonotype was observed at least ten times. The chain joins TRBV12-3 or TRBV12-4 to TRBJ2-7; D is unclear. CDR3 length: 11 amino acids. Trimming took 8 bases from V and 1 from J, leaving 6 bases between them. The CDR3, as DNA: TGTGCCAGCGGGCGGTCCTACGAGCAGTACTTC. Its protein is CASGRSYEQYF.

Regarding this clonotype: A read error may account for a junction end that differs from germline. This chain connects TRBV20-1 to TRBJ2-2, with D tentatively TRBD1 (5 bases). This CDR3 is built from 14 residues. Germline lookup yields CDR1 DFQATT and CDR2 SNEGSKA (reference sequence). CDR3 bases: TGCAGTGCCACCCCAGGGATGAACAACGGGGAGCTGTTTTTT. It codes for CSATPGMNNGELFF.

This clonotype was counted ten times or more. This chain joins TRBV7-2 and TRBJ2-5; tentatively, D is TRBD1 (6 bases). The CDR3 length is 14 residues. V was clipped by 1 base and J by 5 bases, with 11 bases between them. The germline V gene has CDR1 SGHTA and CDR2 FQGNSA. CDR3 nucleotide sequence: TGTGCCAGCAGCTTAGACAGGGCTGGGGAGACCCAGTACTTC. It specifies CASSLDRAGETQYF.

This clonotype was detected many times. The J gene is TRBJ2-7, the V gene TRBV6-5; 8 nucleotides line up with TRBD1. With V trimmed by 6 bases and J by 1 base, 8 bases remained unmatched. Germline V gene sequence: CDR1 MNHEY, CDR2 SVGAGI. The CDR3 is made up of 15 amino acids. Here the CDR3 reads CASRDQGAKSYEQYF. The CDR3 nucleotides read TGTGCCAGCAGGGATCAGGGGGCGAAGTCCTACGAGCAGTACTTC.

At least ten counts were recorded for this clonotype. The J gene is TRBJ2-1, the V gene TRBV5-1; no definite D call. The V and J ends lost 4 bases and 4 bases respectively, with 6 bases between them. Looked up from germline, CDR1 is SGHRS and CDR2 is YFSETQ. The CDR3 has 12 amino acids. CDR3 protein: CASSDQYNEQFF. CDR3 DNA sequence: TGCGCCAGCAGCGACCAATACAATGAGCAGTTCTTC.

This clonotype was detected ten times or more. V and J are TRBV12-3 or TRBV12-4 and TRBJ2-5, with D possibly TRBD1 on 5 matching bases. The ends were cut back, 2 bases at V and 0 bases at J, with 7 bases in the middle. This CDR3 region has 14 residues. The CDR3 protein is CASSLKTDQETQYF. Here the CDR3 DNA reads TGTGCCAGCAGTTTAAAGACAGACCAAGAGACCCAGTACTTC.

This clonotype was seen a handful of times. The CDR3: CSARPPDRANTGELFF. The DNA for the CDR3 is TGCAGTGCTAGACCACCCGACAGGGCGAACACCGGGGAGCTGTTTTTT. This chain connects TRBV20-1 to TRBJ2-2, with 7 bases identical to TRBD1. The trim removed 2 bases at V and 0 bases at J, leaving 6 bases unmatched. This CDR3 is built from 16 residues. Per the germline V gene, CDR1 is DFQATT and CDR2 is SNEGSKA (reference sequence).

This clonotype showed up many times. This chain connects TRBV5-1 to TRBJ2-5; 9 positions agree with TRBD2. This CDR3 region has 15 residues. Per germline, CDR1 SGHRS and CDR2 YFSETQ. The J segment lost 1 base and the V segment lost 5 bases, leaving 6 bases of the junction unmatched. The CDR3: CASRKVSGSQETQYF. CDR3 bases: TGCGCCAGCAGGAAGGTTAGCGGGAGCCAAGAGACCCAGTACTTC.

This clonotype came up many times. The chain carries TRBV10-3 and TRBJ1-1; D remains ambiguous. Trimming left V 0 bases short and J 0 bases short, with 14 bases between. Germline V gene sequence: CDR1 ENHRY, CDR2 SYGVKD. This CDR3 has 17 amino acids. This chain's CDR3 is CAISESRGVQVNTEAFF. The CDR3 bases are TGTGCCATCAGTGAGTCGAGAGGCGTGCAGGTGAACACTGAAGCTTTCTTT.

At least ten counts were recorded for this clonotype. The chain carries TRBV27 and TRBJ2-2; D is perhaps TRBD1 (5 bases). V lost 9 bases to trimming and J lost 2 bases, with 16 bases between them. CDR3 length: 15 amino acids. The V gene's germline CDR1 is MNHEY and CDR2 SMNVEV (reference sequence). CDR3 bases: TGTGCCAGTGGGGCTATTTGGGCAAACACCGGGGAGCTGTTTTTT. Translating it yields CASGAIWANTGELFF.

In regard to this clonotype: This may stem from a read error, because a much larger clone lies one nucleotide away. The CDR3 is CAISRTNNYYEQYF. For the CDR3, the DNA is TGTGCCATCAGCAGGACGAATAACTACTACGAGCAGTACTTC. The V gene is TRBV10-3, the J gene TRBJ2-7; D ambiguous. The CDR3 is 14 amino acids. Germline assignment: CDR1 ENHRY and CDR2 SYGVKD. Trimming removed 6 bases at V and 3 bases at J, with 15 bases between.

This clonotype was detected a few times. The chain carries TRBV5-1 and TRBJ2-2; 7 nucleotides agree with TRBD1. The ends lost 4 bases at V and 4 bases at J; junction bases unmatched: 10. This CDR3 has 16 residues. Germline values: CDR1 SGHRS, CDR2 YFSETQ. CDR3 sequence reads: CASSDARQGPTGELFF. The CDR3, as DNA: TGCGCCAGCAGCGATGCCCGACAGGGTCCCACCGGGGAGCTGTTTTTT.

This clonotype was counted ten times or more. The chain has TRBV5-1 and TRBJ2-7; either TRBD1 or TRBD2 may fit D (6 bases each). The germline V gene encodes CDR1 SGHRS and CDR2 YFSETQ. Deletions cut 2 bases from V and 5 bases from J, with 17 bases between. The CDR3 is 15 residues long. CDR3 nucleotide sequence: TGCGCCAGCAGCTTATCCTCTTTCGGGGGCGACGAGCAGTACTTC. It encodes CASSLSSFGGDEQYF.

This clonotype was counted at least ten times. This chain uses TRBV7-2 with TRBJ2-5; tentatively, D is TRBD2 (5 bases). Trimming pared 1 base from V and 2 bases from J, leaving 8 bases between. The CDR3 length is 14 residues. Germline CDR1 and CDR2: SGHTA and FQGNSA. CDR3 coding DNA: TGTGCCAGCAGCTTAGAGCGGTATCAAGAGACCCAGTACTTC. Protein: CASSLERYQETQYF.

This clonotype was detected ten times or more. The gene calls are TRBV4-3 and TRBJ2-7; 7 positions match TRBD2. Germline lookup yields CDR1 LGHNA and CDR2 YSLEER. CDR3 length: 15 residues. V lost 5 bases and J lost 4; bases outside the gene matches: 11. DNA for the CDR3: TGCGCCAGCAGCGCCGGCCGGGACTACCGGTACGAGCAGTACTTC. Its translation is CASSAGRDYRYEQYF.

This clonotype was seen many times. The gene calls are TRBV12-3 or TRBV12-4 and TRBJ2-5; 8 nucleotides match TRBD1. V was pared by 4 bases and J by 7 bases, with 14 bases of the junction left unmatched. The CDR3 extends over 16 amino acids. CDR3 DNA: TGTGCCAGCAGTTCCACTAATCGGACAGGGCGCGGGACCCAGTACTTC. Protein product: CASSSTNRTGRGTQYF.

This clonotype was recorded at least ten times. V usage is TRBV10-3 and J usage is TRBJ2-7, with D tentatively TRBD2 (6 bases). This CDR3 has 17 amino acids. Looked up from germline, CDR1 is ENHRY and CDR2 is SYGVKD. V was shortened by 0 bases and J by 1 base, with 16 bases between the two germline ends. The CDR3 reads CAISESDLKRASYEQYF. The CDR3 DNA reads as TGTGCCATCAGTGAGTCGGATTTGAAGCGGGCGTCCTACGAGCAGTACTTC.

This clonotype occurred many times. The chain uses TRBV9 and TRBJ1-5, with D perhaps TRBD1 (5 bases). The germline CDR1 and CDR2 sequences are SGDLS and YYNGEE. The CDR3 runs 13 residues. Trimming removed 1 base at V and 9 bases at J, with 11 bases between. The CDR3 DNA follows: TGTGCCAGCAGCGTACAGGGAGAAGGGCCCCAGCATTTT. Residues: CASSVQGEGPQHF.